The 7 T cell receptor beta chains presented below share a single source sample, sequenced in a study of shared clonotypes between healthy human individuals. Using immunoSEQ multiplex PCR, the repertoire was profiled, and TCRdb retains in-frame clones only, with some absent. The sample includes under 1,100,000 clones, 78% of them seen just once. The sample was memory CD4+ T cells from PBMCs. The subset is: CD45RA-negative fraction. The receptors were sampled from a man in his late teens or twenties in good health. Some clones in this sample may be carry-over from other donors' samples.

V gene TRBV5-6 combines with J gene TRBJ2-7; D perhaps matches TRBD1 (5 bases). This CDR3 spans 14 amino acids. The V gene's germline CDR1 is SGHDT and CDR2 YYEEEE. With 4 bases removed from V and 7 bases from J, the gap between germline ends came to 18 bases. DNA for the CDR3: TGTGCCAGCAGCCAGGACACGGGTTCGGGTGAGCAGTACTTC. It yields the protein CASSQDTGSGEQYF.

This clone was counted only a few times. The chain carries TRBV29-1 and TRBJ1-1; D is unresolved. The germline V and J ends were trimmed by 3 bases and 0 bases, with 11 bases remaining between them. CDR1 SQVTM and CDR2 ANQGSEA come from the germline V gene. This CDR3 has 14 residues. The CDR3 spells CSVEFPTLNTEAFF. CDR3 DNA sequence: TGCAGCGTTGAGTTTCCGACCTTGAACACTGAAGCTTTCTTT.

On this clone: The identical CDR3 is also encoded by other nucleotide sequences in the sample. The chain recombines TRBV18 with TRBJ2-3; no reliable D call. Germline lookup yields CDR1 KGHSH and CDR2 LQKENI. Deletions cut 3 bases from V and 3 bases from J, with 4 bases between. The CDR3 is 12 residues long. CDR3 in amino acids: CASSPSTDTQYF. CDR3 nucleotides: TGTGCCAGCTCACCGTCAACAGATACGCAGTATTTT.

Turning to this clone: A single base is all that separates this from a far larger clone, so a read error is likely. V is TRBV7-2 and J is TRBJ1-2; maybe TRBD1 (6 bases). The V gene lost 2 bases and the J gene lost 4 bases, with 8 bases spanning the gap. The CDR3 is made up of 13 amino acids. Germline lookup yields CDR1 SGHTA and CDR2 FQGNSA. The CDR3 region is CASSLSGAYGYTF. As DNA, the CDR3 is TGTGCCAGCAGCTTATCAGGGGCCTATGGCTACACCTTC.

Here the CDR3 reads CASSPGAPGAHEQFF. CDR3 coding DNA: TGTGCCAGCAGCCCCGGGGCCCCCGGTGCCCATGAGCAGTTCTTC. The chain couples TRBV6-5 to TRBJ2-1; possibly TRBD1 or TRBD2 for D (5 bases each). V was cut by 6 bases and J by 8 bases, with 20 bases left in between. Germline values: CDR1 MNHEY, CDR2 SVGAGI. The CDR3 loop spans 15 amino acids.

The chain combines TRBV30 with TRBJ2-7, with TRBD1 matching over 7 bases. The CDR3 sequence is 13 residues long. After removal of 2 bases from V and 4 bases from J, the junction contained 5 bases not matched to a gene. Germline V CDR1 and CDR2: GTSNPN, SVGIG (reference sequence). In DNA, the CDR3 is TGTGCCTGGAGTCTCACAGGGGAGTACGAGCAGTACTTC. It encodes CAWSLTGEYEQYF.

The chain carries TRBV6-1 and TRBJ2-7; D may match TRBD1 or TRBD2 (5 bases each). CDR1 and CDR2 (germline): MNHNS, SASEGT. This CDR3 has 14 amino acids. V was cut by 5 bases and J by 6 bases, with 17 bases left in between. DNA of the CDR3: TGTGCCAGCAGTCCCCTCGGGAAAAGGGGCGAGCAGTACTTC. Amino acid sequence: CASSPLGKRGEQYF.